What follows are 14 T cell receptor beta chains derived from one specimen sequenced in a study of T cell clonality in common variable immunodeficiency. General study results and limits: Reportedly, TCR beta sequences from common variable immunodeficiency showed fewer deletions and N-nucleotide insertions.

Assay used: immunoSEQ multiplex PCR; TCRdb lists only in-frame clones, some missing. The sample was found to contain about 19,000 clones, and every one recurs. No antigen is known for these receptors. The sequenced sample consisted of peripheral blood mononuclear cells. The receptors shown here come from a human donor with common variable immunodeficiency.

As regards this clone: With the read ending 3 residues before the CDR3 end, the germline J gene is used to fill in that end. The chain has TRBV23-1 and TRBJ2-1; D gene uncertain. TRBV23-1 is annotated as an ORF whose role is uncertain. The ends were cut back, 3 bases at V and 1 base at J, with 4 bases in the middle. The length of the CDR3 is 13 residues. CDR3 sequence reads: CASSHASYNEQFF. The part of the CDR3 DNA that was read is TGCGCCAGCAGTCACGCGTCCTACAATGAG.

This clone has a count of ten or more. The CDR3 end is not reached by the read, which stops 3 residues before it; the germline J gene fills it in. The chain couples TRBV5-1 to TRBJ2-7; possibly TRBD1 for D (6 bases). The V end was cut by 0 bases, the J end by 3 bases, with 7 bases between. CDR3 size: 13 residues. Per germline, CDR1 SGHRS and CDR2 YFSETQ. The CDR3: CASSLGQDYEQYF. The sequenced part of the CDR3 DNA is TGCGCCAGCAGCTTGGGACAGGACTACGAG.

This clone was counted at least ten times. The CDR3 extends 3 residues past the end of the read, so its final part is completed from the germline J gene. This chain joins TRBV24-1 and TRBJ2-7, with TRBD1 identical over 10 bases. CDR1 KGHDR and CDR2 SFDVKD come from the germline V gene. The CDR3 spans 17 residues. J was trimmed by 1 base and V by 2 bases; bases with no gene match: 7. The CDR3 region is CATSDSRQGAESYEQYF. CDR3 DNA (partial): TGTGCCACCAGTGATTCACGACAGGGGGCCGAATCCTACGAG.

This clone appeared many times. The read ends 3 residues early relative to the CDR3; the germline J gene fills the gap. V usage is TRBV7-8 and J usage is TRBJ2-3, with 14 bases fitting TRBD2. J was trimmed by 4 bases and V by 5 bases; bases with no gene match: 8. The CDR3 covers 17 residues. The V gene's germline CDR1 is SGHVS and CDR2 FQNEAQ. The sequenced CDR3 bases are TGTGCCAGCAGCCAGGGACTAGCGGGAGTCGCGCCAGATACG. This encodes CASSQGLAGVAPDT. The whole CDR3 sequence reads CASSQGLAGVAPDTQYF. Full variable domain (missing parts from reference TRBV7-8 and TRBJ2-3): GAGVSQSPRYKVAKRGQDVALRCDPISGHVSLFWYQQALGQGPEFLTYFQNEAQLDKSGLPSDRFFAERPEGSVSTLKIQRTQQEDSAVYLCASSQGLAGVAPDTQYFGPGTRLTVL.

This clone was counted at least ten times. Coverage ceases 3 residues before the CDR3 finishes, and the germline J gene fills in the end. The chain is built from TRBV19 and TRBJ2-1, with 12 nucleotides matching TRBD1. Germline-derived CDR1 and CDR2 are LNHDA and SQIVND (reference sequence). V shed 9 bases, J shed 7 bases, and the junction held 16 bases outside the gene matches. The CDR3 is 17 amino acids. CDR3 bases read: TGTGCCAGCCTTAGCCCTCTTGGGACAGGGGGCGAAAATGAG. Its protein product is CASLSPLGTGGENE. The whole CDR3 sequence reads CASLSPLGTGGENEQFF. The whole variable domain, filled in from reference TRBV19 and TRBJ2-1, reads DGGITQSPKYLFRKEGQNVTLSCEQNLNHDAMYWYRQDPGQGLRLIYYSQIVNDFQKGDIAEGYSVSREKKESFPLTVTSAQKNPTAFYLCASLSPLGTGGENEQFFGPGTRLTVL.

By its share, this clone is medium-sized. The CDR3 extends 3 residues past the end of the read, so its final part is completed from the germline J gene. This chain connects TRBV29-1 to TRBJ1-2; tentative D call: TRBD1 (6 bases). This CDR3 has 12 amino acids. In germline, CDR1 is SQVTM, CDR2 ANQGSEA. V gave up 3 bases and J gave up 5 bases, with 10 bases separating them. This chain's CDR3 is CSVEGARYGYTF. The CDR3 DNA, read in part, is TGCAGCGTTGAGGGGGCGAGATATGGC. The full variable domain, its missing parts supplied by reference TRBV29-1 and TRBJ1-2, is SAVISQKPSRDICQRGTSLTIQCQVDSQVTMMFWYRQQPGQSLTLIATANQGSEATYESGFVIDKFPISRPNLTFSTLTVSNMSPEDSSIYLCSVEGARYGYTFGSGTRLTVV.

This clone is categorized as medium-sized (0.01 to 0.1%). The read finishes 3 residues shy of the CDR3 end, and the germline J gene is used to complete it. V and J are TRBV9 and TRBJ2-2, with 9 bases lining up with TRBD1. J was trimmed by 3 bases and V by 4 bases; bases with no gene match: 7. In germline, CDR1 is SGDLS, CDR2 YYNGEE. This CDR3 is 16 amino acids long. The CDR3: CASSRRGQGHTGELFF. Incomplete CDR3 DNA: TGTGCCAGCAGCCGTAGGGGACAGGGACACACCGGGGAG.

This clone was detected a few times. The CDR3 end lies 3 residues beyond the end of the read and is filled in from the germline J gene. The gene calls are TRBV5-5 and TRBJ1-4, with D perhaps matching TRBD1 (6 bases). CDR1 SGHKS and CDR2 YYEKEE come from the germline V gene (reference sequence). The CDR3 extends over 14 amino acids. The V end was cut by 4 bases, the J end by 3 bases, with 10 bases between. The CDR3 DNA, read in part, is TGTGCCAGCAGCCAACAGGGCCCTAATGAAAAA. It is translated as CASSQQGPNEK. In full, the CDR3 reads CASSQQGPNEKLFF.

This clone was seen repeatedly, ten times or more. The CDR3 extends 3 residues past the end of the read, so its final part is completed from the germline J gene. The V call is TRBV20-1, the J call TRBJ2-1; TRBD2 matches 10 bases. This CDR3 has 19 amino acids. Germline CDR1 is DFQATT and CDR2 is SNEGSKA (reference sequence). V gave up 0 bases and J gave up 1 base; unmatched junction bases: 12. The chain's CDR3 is CSARDPTSGRAGSYNEQFF. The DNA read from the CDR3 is TGCAGTGCTAGAGATCCAACCAGCGGGAGGGCCGGGTCCTACAATGAG.

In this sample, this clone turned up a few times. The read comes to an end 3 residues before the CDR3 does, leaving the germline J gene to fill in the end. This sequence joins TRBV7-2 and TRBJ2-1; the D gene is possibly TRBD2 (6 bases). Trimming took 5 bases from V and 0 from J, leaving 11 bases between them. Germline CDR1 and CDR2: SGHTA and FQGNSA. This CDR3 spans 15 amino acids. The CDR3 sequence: CASSPRLGSYNEQFF. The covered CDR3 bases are TGTGCCAGCAGCCCCCGACTAGGCTCCTACAATGAG.

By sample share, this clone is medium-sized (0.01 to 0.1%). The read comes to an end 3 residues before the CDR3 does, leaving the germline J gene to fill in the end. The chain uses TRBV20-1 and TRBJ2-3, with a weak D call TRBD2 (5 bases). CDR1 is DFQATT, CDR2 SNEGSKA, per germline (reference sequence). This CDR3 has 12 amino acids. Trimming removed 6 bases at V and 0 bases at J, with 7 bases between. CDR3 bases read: TGCAGTGCGCGGGTTAGCACAGATACG. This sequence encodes CSARVSTDT. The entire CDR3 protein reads CSARVSTDTQYF.

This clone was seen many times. CDR3 DNA (partial): TGCGCCAGCAGCTTGAGGCCTAGCGGAGGGGACACAGATACG. This encodes CASSLRPSGGDTDT. In full, the CDR3 is CASSLRPSGGDTDTQYF. This chain uses TRBV5-1 with TRBJ2-3; 7 nucleotides match TRBD2. From the germline J gene comes the end of the CDR3, since the read stops 3 residues before it. J was trimmed by 2 bases and V by 1 base; bases with no gene match: 10. The CDR3 runs to 17 residues. Germline lookup yields CDR1 SGHRS and CDR2 YFSETQ.

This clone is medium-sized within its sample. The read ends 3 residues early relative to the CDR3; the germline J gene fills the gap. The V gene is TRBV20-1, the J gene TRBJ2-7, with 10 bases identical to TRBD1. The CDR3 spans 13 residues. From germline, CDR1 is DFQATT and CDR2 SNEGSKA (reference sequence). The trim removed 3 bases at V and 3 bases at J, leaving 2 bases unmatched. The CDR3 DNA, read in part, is TGCAGTGCTAGTTGGGACAGGGGCTACGAG. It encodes CSASWDRGYE. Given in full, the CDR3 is CSASWDRGYEQYF.

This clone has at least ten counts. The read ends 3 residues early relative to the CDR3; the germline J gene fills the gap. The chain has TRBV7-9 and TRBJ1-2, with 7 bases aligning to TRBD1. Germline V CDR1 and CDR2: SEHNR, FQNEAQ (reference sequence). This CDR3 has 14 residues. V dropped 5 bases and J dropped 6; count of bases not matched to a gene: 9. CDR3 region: CASSLGTRGHGYTF. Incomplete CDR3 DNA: TGTGCCAGCAGCCTAGGTACGAGGGGGCATGGC.